These T cell receptor beta chains were read from a single sample in a study of regulatory T cells in long-lasting Graves disease. Each CDR3 protein gets one entry after TCRdb re-called the multiplex PCR reads with MiXCR. The data show a few hundred thousand distinct CDR3 sequences, roughly 23% seen once. This specimen consisted of peripheral blood mononuclear cells (PBMCs), obtained when the disease was refractory, from a patient treated with antithyroid drugs. These receptors all come from a female donor with Graves disease. Both conserved end residues are part of each CDR3. Size is stated for part of the rows, as once, few or many counts, or as a class when the clone is expanded.

v_gene: TRBV28; abundance: .; j_gene: TRBJ2-6; CDR3aa: CASSFGDGRSGANVLTF
v_gene: TRBV11-1; abundance: few; j_gene: TRBJ2-7; CDR3aa: CASSLRDRASYEQYF
v_gene: TRBV7-3; abundance: many; j_gene: TRBJ2-2; CDR3aa: CASSLPGTGELFF
v_gene: TRBV7-8; abundance: many; j_gene: TRBJ2-5; CDR3aa: CASSLDSWRGTQYF
v_gene: TRBV11-1; abundance: many; j_gene: TRBJ1-1; CDR3aa: CATRTGARAEAFF
v_gene: TRBV28; abundance: many; j_gene: TRBJ2-5; CDR3aa: CASSLSTTGKETQYF
v_gene: TRBV6-2/TRBV6-3; abundance: .; j_gene: TRBJ1-6; CDR3aa: CASSYPGQGVGSPLHF
v_gene: TRBV7-2; abundance: .; j_gene: TRBJ1-5; CDR3aa: CASSLGGGKPQHF
v_gene: TRBV11-2; abundance: many; j_gene: TRBJ2-7; CDR3aa: CASSQGQGGVDEQYF
v_gene: TRBV28; abundance: many; j_gene: TRBJ1-5; CDR3aa: CASSSPGASNQPQHF
v_gene: TRBV4-1; abundance: few; j_gene: TRBJ2-7; CDR3aa: CASSQGKGNFYEQYF
v_gene: TRBV28; abundance: many; j_gene: TRBJ1-1; CDR3aa: CASSLRGQGEAFF
v_gene: TRBV12-3/TRBV12-4; abundance: many; j_gene: TRBJ2-7; CDR3aa: CASSPASTVRNEQYF
v_gene: TRBV5-8; abundance: .; j_gene: TRBJ1-6; CDR3aa: CASSLRLNSPLHF
v_gene: TRBV19; abundance: .; j_gene: TRBJ1-5; CDR3aa: CASSIPGRNQPQHF
v_gene: TRBV28; abundance: many; j_gene: TRBJ1-1; CDR3aa: CASRYGRAEAFF
v_gene: TRBV12-3/TRBV12-4; abundance: many; j_gene: TRBJ1-5; CDR3aa: CASSFSPRGGYSNQPQHF
v_gene: TRBV7-2; abundance: few; j_gene: TRBJ2-1; CDR3aa: CASSLAGLSSYNEQFF
v_gene: TRBV20-1; abundance: many; j_gene: TRBJ2-5; CDR3aa: CSASMGAEETQYF
v_gene: TRBV28; abundance: .; j_gene: TRBJ2-3; CDR3aa: CASSNPGITDTQYF
v_gene: TRBV12-3/TRBV12-4; abundance: many; j_gene: TRBJ2-7; CDR3aa: CASSGLGQGSSYEQYF
v_gene: TRBV12-3/TRBV12-4; abundance: many; j_gene: TRBJ2-4; CDR3aa: CASTLGLAKNIQYF
v_gene: TRBV29-1; abundance: .; j_gene: TRBJ2-3; CDR3aa: CSVAGTLEGTQYF
v_gene: TRBV19; abundance: few; j_gene: TRBJ1-2; CDR3aa: CAIQGPNYGYTF
v_gene: TRBV6-1; abundance: .; j_gene: TRBJ2-7; CDR3aa: CASSPRTGTGGVEQYF
v_gene: TRBV29-1; abundance: many; j_gene: TRBJ1-4; CDR3aa: CSVRVQLGGKLFF
v_gene: TRBV30; abundance: few; j_gene: TRBJ1-2; CDR3aa: CAWSVQVSGQTSF
v_gene: TRBV5-1; abundance: many; j_gene: TRBJ2-7; CDR3aa: CASSKGVSYEQYF
v_gene: TRBV2; abundance: many; j_gene: TRBJ1-1; CDR3aa: CASTPNRANTEAFF
v_gene: TRBV28; abundance: many; j_gene: TRBJ2-7; CDR3aa: CASSDPWTGATYEQYF
v_gene: TRBV20-1; abundance: few; j_gene: TRBJ1-1; CDR3aa: CSARETGRTEAFF
v_gene: TRBV12-3/TRBV12-4; abundance: .; j_gene: TRBJ1-1; CDR3aa: CASTHNTEAFF
v_gene: TRBV20-1; abundance: few; j_gene: TRBJ1-4; CDR3aa: CSARDLWTENEKLFF
v_gene: TRBV15; abundance: many; j_gene: TRBJ1-5; CDR3aa: CATSRDRGPNQPQHF
v_gene: TRBV20-1; abundance: .; j_gene: TRBJ2-3; CDR3aa: CSARPPSAVLYTQYF
v_gene: TRBV14; abundance: many; j_gene: TRBJ2-7; CDR3aa: CASSQDSSEQYF
v_gene: TRBV7-9; abundance: many; j_gene: TRBJ2-5; CDR3aa: CASSPSGSGQETQYF
v_gene: TRBV27; abundance: once; j_gene: TRBJ1-4; CDR3aa: CASHPGGLTNEKLFF
v_gene: TRBV5-1; abundance: many; j_gene: TRBJ1-1; CDR3aa: CASSSNRGLVNTEAFF
v_gene: TRBV12-5; abundance: few; j_gene: TRBJ1-3; CDR3aa: CASGLRQGYGNTIYF
v_gene: TRBV28; abundance: many; j_gene: TRBJ1-1; CDR3aa: CASSQTTTTGNTEAFF
v_gene: TRBV3-1; abundance: few; j_gene: TRBJ1-5; CDR3aa: CASSHRTGNDQPQHF
v_gene: TRBV6-1; abundance: .; j_gene: TRBJ2-2; CDR3aa: CASSEEGSYTGELFF
v_gene: TRBV24-1; abundance: many; j_gene: TRBJ1-2; CDR3aa: CATSPTGGSYGYTF
v_gene: TRBV28; abundance: many; j_gene: TRBJ1-6; CDR3aa: CASSFLAERSYNSPLHF
v_gene: TRBV19; abundance: many; j_gene: TRBJ1-5; CDR3aa: CASSMDRAQPQHF
v_gene: TRBV24-1; abundance: few; j_gene: TRBJ1-5; CDR3aa: CATSDNYQGNNQPQHF
v_gene: TRBV19; abundance: few; j_gene: TRBJ1-6; CDR3aa: CASSMSSSPLHF
v_gene: TRBV5-1; abundance: many; j_gene: TRBJ1-2; CDR3aa: CASSLGLGIGGYTF
v_gene: TRBV28; abundance: few; j_gene: TRBJ2-2; CDR3aa: CASSYRGQGVPRTGELFF
v_gene: TRBV2; abundance: many; j_gene: TRBJ1-1; CDR3aa: CASRQGWNTEAFF